This T cell receptor (beta chain) was profiled in a study of early T cells in non-severe SARS-CoV-2 infection (dated by TCRdb to the early 2020s). Describing the broader study: TCR sequencing used bulk RNA from unsorted whole blood, so alpha and beta chains could not be paired. Broader findings and caveats from the paper: VDJdb matching was skewed toward anti-spike CD8 responses and likely underestimated virus-specific expansions, missing private and CD4 specificities.

V trim: 2 bases; J trim: 1 base; unmatched bases: 1. Taken from cysteine to phenylalanine, the CDR3 has 14 residues. Only CDR3 DNA is held: 42 bases, read in frame from base 1. In the germline V gene (reference sequence), CDR1 corresponds to MNHEY and CDR2 to SMNVEV. The library was generated by 5' RACE. The sample was run on a NextSeq 500. To correct for sequencing error and PCR bias, the TCR library protocol tagged individual cDNA molecules with unique molecular identifiers. Both TCR alpha and beta chains were sequenced, and tight co-correlation was observed between alpha and beta sequence abundances in each sample. For the original study's pipeline: Decombinator V4 was used to annotate TCR sequences for V gene, J gene and CDR3. Expanded TCRs were defined as changing significantly between any two time points under a Poisson model with p below 0.0001. TCR abundances were normalised to the total number of TCRs sequenced in each sample and reported as counts per million. MAIT TCRs were defined by TRAV1-2 paired with TRAJ12, TRAJ20 or TRAJ33, and iNKT TCRs by TRAV10 paired with TRAJ18. VDJdb, accessed on 1 November 2021, was searched for TCRs annotated for CMV, EBV and SARS-CoV-2, and TCRs annotated for more than one antigen were excluded. TCRdb's own reprocessing of the public reads used fastp at Q25 and MiXCR and kept productive beta chains. Each CDR3 protein gets just one entry, which takes the most common genes and DNA from the rows behind it. It is TCRdb's table, rather than the study itself, that gives the V and J calls and clone size. Counted in this sample were 85,000 to 95,000 distinct CDR3 sequences; approximately 16% of them appeared once. Together, the top ten hold 5.1% of the sample.

The study was a case-control design nested within a healthcare worker cohort in London, UK, with weekly nasopharyngeal swab PCR tests and blood sampling. Healthcare workers were recruited between 23 and 31 March 2020, during the week of the UK lockdown, and were followed weekly for up to roughly 15 weeks. As for this clonotype: What this receptor recognizes is not known. No base qualities exist here, and no much larger clone lies one base off it.

Sequences were derived from whole blood, sampled at baseline. This receptor was obtained from an adult who was a healthcare worker with PCR-confirmed SARS-CoV-2 infection or an uninfected control (not recorded which). This sequence uses TRBV27 and TRBJ2-7, with 8 bases matching TRBD2. CDR3 sequence: CASSLSGSSYEQYF. The DNA is TGTGCCAGCAGTTTAAGCGGGAGTTCCTACGAGCAGTACTTC.